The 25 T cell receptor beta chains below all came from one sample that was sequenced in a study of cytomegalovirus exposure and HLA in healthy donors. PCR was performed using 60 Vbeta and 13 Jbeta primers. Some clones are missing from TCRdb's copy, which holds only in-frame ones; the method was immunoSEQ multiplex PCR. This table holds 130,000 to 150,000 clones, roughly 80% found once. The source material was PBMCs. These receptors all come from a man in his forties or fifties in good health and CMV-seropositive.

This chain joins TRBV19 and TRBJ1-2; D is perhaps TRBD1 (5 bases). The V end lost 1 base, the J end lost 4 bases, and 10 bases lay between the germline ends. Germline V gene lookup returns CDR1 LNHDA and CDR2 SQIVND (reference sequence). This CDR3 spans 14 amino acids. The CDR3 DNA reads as TGTGCCAGTAGTATAGCGCAGGGTAGCTATGGCTACACCTTC. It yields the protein CASSIAQGSYGYTF.

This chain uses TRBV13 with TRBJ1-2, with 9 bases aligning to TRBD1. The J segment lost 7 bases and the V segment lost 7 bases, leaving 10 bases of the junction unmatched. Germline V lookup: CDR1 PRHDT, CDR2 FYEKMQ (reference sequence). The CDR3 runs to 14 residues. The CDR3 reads CASTTRDRAPGYTF. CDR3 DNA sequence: TGTGCCAGCACCACCCGGGACAGGGCCCCTGGCTACACCTTC.

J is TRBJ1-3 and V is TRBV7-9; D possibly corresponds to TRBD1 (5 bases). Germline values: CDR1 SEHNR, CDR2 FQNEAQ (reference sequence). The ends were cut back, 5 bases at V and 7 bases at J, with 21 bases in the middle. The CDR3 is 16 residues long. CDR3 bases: TGTGCCAGCAGCAGCGGGACTCAACCATTCGGGAACACCATATATTTT. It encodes CASSSGTQPFGNTIYF. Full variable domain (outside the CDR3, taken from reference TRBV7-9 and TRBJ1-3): DTGVSQNPRHKITKRGQNVTFRCDPISEHNRLYWYRQTLGQGPEFLTYFQNEAQLEKSRLLSDRFSAERPKGSFSTLEIQRTEQGDSAMYLCASSSGTQPFGNTIYFGEGSWLTVV.

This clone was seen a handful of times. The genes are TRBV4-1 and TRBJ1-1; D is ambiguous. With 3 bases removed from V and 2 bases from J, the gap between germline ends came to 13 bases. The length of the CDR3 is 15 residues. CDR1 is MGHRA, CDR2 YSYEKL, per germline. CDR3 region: CASSHYIEGNTEAFF. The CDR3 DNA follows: TGCGCCAGCAGCCACTACATCGAGGGTAACACTGAAGCTTTCTTT.

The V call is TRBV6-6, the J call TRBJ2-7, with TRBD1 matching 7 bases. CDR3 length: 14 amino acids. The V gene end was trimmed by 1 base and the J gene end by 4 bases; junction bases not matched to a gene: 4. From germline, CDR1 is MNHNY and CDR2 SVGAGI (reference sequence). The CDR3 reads CASSYLTGSYEQYF. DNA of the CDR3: TGTGCCAGCAGTTACTTGACAGGGAGTTACGAGCAGTACTTC.

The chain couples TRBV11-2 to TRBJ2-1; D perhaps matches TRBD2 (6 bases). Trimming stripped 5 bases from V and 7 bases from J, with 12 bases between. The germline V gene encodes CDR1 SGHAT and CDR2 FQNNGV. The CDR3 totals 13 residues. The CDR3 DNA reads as TGTGCCAGCAGCCCCGCTGGGAGGAATGAGCAGTTCTTC. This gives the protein CASSPAGRNEQFF. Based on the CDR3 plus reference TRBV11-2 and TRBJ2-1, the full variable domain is EAGVAQSPRYKIIEKRQSVAFWCNPISGHATLYWYQQILGQGPKLLIQFQNNGVVDDSQLPKDRFSAERLKGVDSTLKIQPAKLEDSAVYLCASSPAGRNEQFFGPGTRLTVL.

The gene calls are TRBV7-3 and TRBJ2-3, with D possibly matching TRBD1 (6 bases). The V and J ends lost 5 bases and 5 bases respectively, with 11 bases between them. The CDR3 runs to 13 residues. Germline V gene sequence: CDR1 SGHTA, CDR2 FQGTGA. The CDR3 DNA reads TGTGCCAGCAGCCCCTCAGGGGTAGATACGCAGTATTTT. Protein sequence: CASSPSGVDTQYF.

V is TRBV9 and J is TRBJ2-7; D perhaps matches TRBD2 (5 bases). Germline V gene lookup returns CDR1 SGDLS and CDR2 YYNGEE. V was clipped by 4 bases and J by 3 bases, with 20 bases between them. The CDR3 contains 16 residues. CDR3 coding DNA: TGTGCCAGCAGCCCCGACGGGGTAGTGCATTTCTACGAGCAGTACTTC. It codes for CASSPDGVVHFYEQYF.

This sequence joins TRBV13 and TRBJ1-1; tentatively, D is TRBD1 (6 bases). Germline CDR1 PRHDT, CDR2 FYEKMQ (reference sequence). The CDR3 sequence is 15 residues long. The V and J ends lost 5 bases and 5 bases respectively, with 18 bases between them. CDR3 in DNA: TGTGCCAGCAGCCCTATTGCGGGGGCGAAAACTGAAGCTTTCTTT. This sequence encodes CASSPIAGAKTEAFF.

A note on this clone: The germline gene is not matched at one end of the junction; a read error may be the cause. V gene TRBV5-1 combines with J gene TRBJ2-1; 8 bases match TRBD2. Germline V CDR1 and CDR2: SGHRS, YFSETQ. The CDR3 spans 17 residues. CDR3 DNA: TGCACCAGCAGCTTGGAAGTAGCGGGAAGCTCCTACAATGAGCAGTTCTTC. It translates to CTSSLEVAGSSYNEQFF.

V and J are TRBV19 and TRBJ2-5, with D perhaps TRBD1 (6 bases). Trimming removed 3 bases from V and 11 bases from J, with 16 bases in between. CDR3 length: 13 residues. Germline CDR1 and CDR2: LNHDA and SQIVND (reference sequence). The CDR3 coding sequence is TGTGCCAGTAGTATGGGCAGGGGTTTTGAGCAGTACTTC. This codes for CASSMGRGFEQYF.

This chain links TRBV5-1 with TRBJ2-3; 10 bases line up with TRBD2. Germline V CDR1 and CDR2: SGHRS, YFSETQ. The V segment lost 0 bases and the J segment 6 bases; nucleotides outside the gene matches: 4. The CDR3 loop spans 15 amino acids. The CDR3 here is CASSLGAGGSDTQYF. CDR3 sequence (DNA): TGCGCCAGCAGCTTGGGAGCGGGGGGGTCGGATACGCAGTATTTT.

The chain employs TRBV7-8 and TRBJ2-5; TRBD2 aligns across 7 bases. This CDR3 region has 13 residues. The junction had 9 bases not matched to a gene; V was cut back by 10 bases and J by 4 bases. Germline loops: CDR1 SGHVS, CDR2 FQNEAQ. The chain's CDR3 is CATSRPGGETQYF. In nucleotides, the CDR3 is TGTGCCACCTCCCGGCCGGGGGGAGAGACCCAGTACTTC.

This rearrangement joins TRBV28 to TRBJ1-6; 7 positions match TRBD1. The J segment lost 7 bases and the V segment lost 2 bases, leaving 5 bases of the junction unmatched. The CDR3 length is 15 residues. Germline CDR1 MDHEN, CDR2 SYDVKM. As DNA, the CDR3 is TGTGCCAGCAGTTTACCGGACAGGCGAAATTCACCCCTCCACTTT. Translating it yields CASSLPDRRNSPLHF.

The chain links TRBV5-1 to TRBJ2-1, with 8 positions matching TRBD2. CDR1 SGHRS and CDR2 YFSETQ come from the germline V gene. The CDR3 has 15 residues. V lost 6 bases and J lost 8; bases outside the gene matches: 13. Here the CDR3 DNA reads TGCGCCAGCACCGGGGGGGCGGGAGTGAGGGATGAGCAGTTCTTC. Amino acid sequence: CASTGGAGVRDEQFF. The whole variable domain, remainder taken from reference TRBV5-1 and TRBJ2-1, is KAGVTQTPRYLIKTRGQQVTLSCSPISGHRSVSWYQQTPGQGLQFLFEYFSETQRNKGNFPGRFSGRQFSNSRSEMNVSTLELGDSALYLCASTGGAGVRDEQFFGPGTRLTVL.

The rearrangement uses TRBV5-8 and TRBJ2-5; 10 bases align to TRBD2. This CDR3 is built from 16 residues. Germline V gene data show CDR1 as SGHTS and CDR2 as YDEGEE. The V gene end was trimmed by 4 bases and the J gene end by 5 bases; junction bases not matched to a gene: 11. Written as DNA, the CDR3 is TGTGCCAGCAGCGGGGGGAGCGGGAGGGCCTTTGAGACCCAGTACTTC. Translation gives CASSGGSGRAFETQYF.

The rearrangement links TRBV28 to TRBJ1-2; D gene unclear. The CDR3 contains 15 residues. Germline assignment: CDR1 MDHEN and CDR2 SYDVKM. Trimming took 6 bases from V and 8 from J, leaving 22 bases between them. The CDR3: CASSSTTAPLGGYTF. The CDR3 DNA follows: TGTGCCAGCAGCTCTACGACGGCTCCTCTCGGGGGCTACACCTTC.

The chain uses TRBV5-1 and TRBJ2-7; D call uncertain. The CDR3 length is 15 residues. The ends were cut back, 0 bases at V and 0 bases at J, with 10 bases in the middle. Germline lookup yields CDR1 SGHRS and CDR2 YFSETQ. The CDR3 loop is CASSLVAASSYEQYF. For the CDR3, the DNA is TGCGCCAGCAGCTTGGTTGCCGCGAGCTCCTACGAGCAGTACTTC.

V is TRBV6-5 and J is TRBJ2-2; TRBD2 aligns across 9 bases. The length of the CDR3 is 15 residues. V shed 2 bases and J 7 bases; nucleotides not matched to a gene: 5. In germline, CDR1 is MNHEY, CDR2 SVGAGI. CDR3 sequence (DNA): TGTGCCAGCAGTTACAGGCTAGCGGGAATCGGGGAGCTGTTTTTT. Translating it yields CASSYRLAGIGELFF.

In DNA form, the CDR3 reads TGTGCCAGCAGAAGAATAGCGGGGGGGCCGGGAGATACGCAGTATTTT. Its protein product is CASRRIAGGPGDTQYF. The chain recombines TRBV5-4 with TRBJ2-3, with 11 bases identical to TRBD2. Trimming cost V 5 bases and J 5 bases; bases outside gene matches: 10. Germline CDR1 reads SGHNT; CDR2 reads YYREEE (reference sequence). This CDR3 has 16 residues.

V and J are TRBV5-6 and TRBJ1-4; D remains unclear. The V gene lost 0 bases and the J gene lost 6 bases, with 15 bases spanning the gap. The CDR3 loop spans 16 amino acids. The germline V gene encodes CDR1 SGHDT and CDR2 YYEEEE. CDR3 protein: CASSLVGRLSDEKLFF. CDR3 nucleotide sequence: TGTGCCAGCAGCTTGGTCGGCAGACTAAGCGATGAAAAACTGTTTTTT.

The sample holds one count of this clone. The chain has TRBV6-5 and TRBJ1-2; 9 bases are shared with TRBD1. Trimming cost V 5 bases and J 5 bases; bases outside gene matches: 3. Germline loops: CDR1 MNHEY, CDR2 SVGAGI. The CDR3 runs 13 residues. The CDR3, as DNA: TGTGCCAGCAGTAGGGACAGGGTATATGGCTACACCTTC. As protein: CASSRDRVYGYTF.

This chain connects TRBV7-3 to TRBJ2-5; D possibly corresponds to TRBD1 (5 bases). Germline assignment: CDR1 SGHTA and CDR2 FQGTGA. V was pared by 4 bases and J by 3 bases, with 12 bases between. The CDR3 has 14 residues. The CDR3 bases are TGTGCCAGCAGCTCGACAGACTCGGAAGAGACCCAGTACTTC. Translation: CASSSTDSEETQYF.

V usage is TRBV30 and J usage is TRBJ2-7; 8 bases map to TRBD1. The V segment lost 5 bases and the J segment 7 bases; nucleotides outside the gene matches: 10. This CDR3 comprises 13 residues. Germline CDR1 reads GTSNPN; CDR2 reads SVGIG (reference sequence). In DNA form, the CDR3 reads TGTGCCTGGTACGCAGGGGGCGCGGGAGAGCAGTACTTC. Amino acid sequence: CAWYAGGAGEQYF.

This CDR3 is CASSSPTGVYSPLHF. The CDR3 DNA sequence: TGTGCCAGCAGTTCCCCGACAGGGGTATACTCACCCCTCCACTTT. The chain uses TRBV6-5 and TRBJ1-6; 8 bases align to TRBD1. With V trimmed by 4 bases and J by 10 bases, 9 bases remained unmatched. There are 15 residues in the CDR3. Germline CDR1 reads MNHEY; CDR2 reads SVGAGI.